This is a list of T cell receptor beta chains from one sample in a study of blood T cell repertoires in COVID-19. Sequencing was performed with immunoSEQ multiplex PCR; in TCRdb, only in-frame clones are kept and a portion is missing. The sample comprises 150,000 or so clones, 80% to 90% of which are singletons, and 38% rests with the top ten. The sample consisted of peripheral blood. These receptors originate from a human donor in a cohort sampled during active COVID-19. The CDR3 runs from the conserved cysteine through the conserved F or W. A D gene is named only where the DNA matches it firmly. Where a row states a size, it is once, few, many or the class of an expanded clone; other rows omit it.

CDR3 protein,CDR3 DNA,clone size,V gene,D gene,J gene
CASSGTGFDTQYF,TGTGCCAGCAGCGGGACAGGGTTCGATACGCAGTATTTT,-,TRBV9,TRBD1,TRBJ2-3
CASSLSGTSGGAKTQYF,TGTGCCAGCAGCCTCTCCGGGACTAGCGGGGGGGCGAAGACCCAGTACTTC,-,TRBV7-2,TRBD2,TRBJ2-5
CASSPGQGGYTF,TGTGCCAGCAGTCCCGGACAAGGCGGCTACACCTTC,-,TRBV6-2/TRBV6-3,-,TRBJ1-2
CASGRDWETQYF,TGTGCCAGCGGGCGGGATTGGGAGACCCAGTACTTC,-,TRBV9,-,TRBJ2-5
CASSEAGTGSNYGYTF,TGTGCCAGCAGCGAGGCCGGGACAGGGTCTAACTATGGCTACACCTTC,-,TRBV9,TRBD1,TRBJ1-2
CASSSGGAGGYTF,TGTGCCAGCAGTTCAGGGGGCGCGGGTGGCTACACCTTC,-,TRBV2,TRBD1,TRBJ1-2
CASSLPGLFYEQYF,TGTGCCAGCAGCTTACCCGGACTGTTCTACGAGCAGTACTTC,-,TRBV7-2,-,TRBJ2-7
CASSSRVHQETQYF,TGTGCCAGCAGCTCCCGGGTCCACCAAGAGACCCAGTACTTC,-,TRBV7-2,-,TRBJ2-5
CASSLGGLPGGYTF,TGTGCCAGCAGCCTAGGGGGACTGCCGGGGGGCTACACCTTC,once,TRBV11-2,-,TRBJ1-2
CASSGPQYLQHF,TGTGCCAGCAGCGGCCCCCAGTACCTCCAGCATTTT,-,TRBV7-2,-,TRBJ1-5